This T cell receptor beta chain comes out of a study of Ad26.COV2.S vaccination and SARS-CoV-2 variants. Study in general: Sample donor was a member of the COV1001 Ad26.COV2.S trial arm.

This table comes from immunoSEQ multiplex PCR, and its TCRdb copy is limited to in-frame clones, with some not included. Among roughly 300,000 clones listed, roughly nine tenths were seen once. Regarding treatment: about 20 received Ad26.COV2.S at low or high dose, single or two shots; 5 received placebo; per-sample allocation not given. Sampling took place 63 days after the first vaccine or placebo injection. CDR1 SGHRS and CDR2 YFSETQ come from the germline V gene. This CDR3 is built from 14 residues. The V gene lost 4 bases and the J gene lost 8 bases, with 15 bases spanning the gap. This material consisted of peripheral blood, taken in a trial of Ad26.COV2.S vaccine versus placebo. The TCR was taken from a person aged 18-65 years who received the Ad26.COV2.S COVID-19 vaccine or a placebo. The J gene is TRBJ1-4, the V gene TRBV5-1, with D possibly matching TRBD1 (6 bases). The CDR3 DNA reads as TGCGCCAGCAGCATCGGACAGTCGGGCGAAAAACTGTTTTTT. Protein sequence: CASSIGQSGEKLFF.